Shown below are 16 T cell receptor beta chains from a single sample sequenced in a study of brain T cells in children with intractable seizures. The time point denotes: blood from clinic visit 5 months post-surgery; TSC patient then seizure free. The assay was immunoSEQ multiplex PCR, and TCRdb's table has in-frame clones only and misses some. The sample gives 300,000 to 400,000 clones, over 90% of which show up once; about 6% is in the top ten. The sample consisted of peripheral blood, taken about 5 months after surgery. The receptors come from a boy in the first two years of life with tuberous sclerosis and intractable seizures.

The V and J genes are TRBV19 and TRBJ1-2; D is unclear. V lost 7 bases and J 0 bases, leaving 18 bases between the germline ends. The CDR3 covers 16 residues. CDR1 LNHDA and CDR2 SQIVND come from the germline V gene (reference sequence). CDR3 residues: CASTPLGRQANYGYTF. The DNA for the CDR3 is TGTGCCAGTACCCCACTCGGGCGGCAAGCTAACTATGGCTACACCTTC. The whole variable domain, remainder taken from reference TRBV19 and TRBJ1-2, is DGGITQSPKYLFRKEGQNVTLSCEQNLNHDAMYWYRQDPGQGLRLIYYSQIVNDFQKGDIAEGYSVSREKKESFPLTVTSAQKNPTAFYLCASTPLGRQANYGYTFGSGTRLTVV.

The rearrangement uses TRBV16 and TRBJ1-5, with D possibly TRBD1 on 5 matching bases. V lost 4 bases and J 5 bases, leaving 24 bases between the germline ends. The CDR3 length is 18 residues. Germline loops: CDR1 KGHSY, CDR2 FQNENV. The DNA of the CDR3 is TGTGCCAGCAGCCCGCCCCTGGCCACAAGGGGAGGGGATCAGCCCCAGCATTTT. This codes for CASSPPLATRGGDQPQHF.

The J gene is TRBJ1-6, the V gene TRBV6-1; D unresolved. The CDR3 covers 16 residues. The germline V and J ends were trimmed by 2 bases and 0 bases, with 8 bases remaining between them. Germline values: CDR1 MNHNS, CDR2 SASEGT. The DNA of the CDR3 is TGTGCCAGCAGTGAAACAATCTACTCCTATAATTCACCCCTCCACTTT. Its protein product is CASSETIYSYNSPLHF.

The chain combines TRBV11-2 with TRBJ1-4, with 7 bases that match TRBD1. CDR3 size: 15 residues. CDR1 is SGHAT, CDR2 FQNNGV, per germline. J lost 5 bases, V lost 1 base, and 4 bases had no gene match. CDR3 in DNA: TGTGCCAGCAGCTTAGTGGGACAGTTCAATGAAAAACTGTTTTTT. It specifies CASSLVGQFNEKLFF.

This chain connects TRBV6-4 to TRBJ2-1, with TRBD2 identical over 11 bases. Losses at the gene ends were 7 bases for V and 5 bases for J; bases not matched to a gene: 13. This CDR3 spans 17 amino acids. Germline loops: CDR1 MRHNA, CDR2 SNTAGT. DNA of the CDR3: TGTGCCAGCAAGCAAGCTAGCGGGAGGATAGTTAACAATGAGCAGTTCTTC. Protein: CASKQASGRIVNNEQFF.

This clone was seen once. The chain couples TRBV10-3 to TRBJ1-2; no firm D call. The CDR3 runs 14 residues. V was shortened by 6 bases and J by 4 bases, with 15 bases between the two germline ends. Germline assignment: CDR1 ENHRY and CDR2 SYGVKD. CDR3 DNA: TGTGCCATCAGGACGGTGTCTTCTATCTATGGCTACACCTTC. This sequence encodes CAIRTVSSIYGYTF.

This clone was counted a single time. The chain couples TRBV18 to TRBJ2-5; D not certain. The germline V gene has CDR1 KGHSH and CDR2 LQKENI. Trimming took off 3 bases at V and 1 base at J, with 6 bases between the two ends. The CDR3 covers 13 residues. The CDR3 nucleotides read TGTGCCAGCTCACCTAGCAGCCAAGAGACCCAGTACTTC. This sequence encodes CASSPSSQETQYF. The variable domain in full, with the rest retrieved from reference TRBV18 and TRBJ2-5, is NAGVMQNPRHLVRRRGQEARLRCSPMKGHSHVYWYRQLPEEGLKFMVYLQKENIIDESGMPKERFSAEFPKEGPSILRIQQVVRGDSAAYFCASSPSSQETQYFGPGTRLLVL.

The J gene is TRBJ1-2, the V gene TRBV18; 10 nucleotides agree with TRBD1. The CDR3 is made up of 16 amino acids. J lost 6 bases, V lost 3 bases, and 10 bases had no gene match. The V gene's germline CDR1 is KGHSH and CDR2 LQKENI. CDR3 sequence (DNA): TGTGCCAGCTCACCCCTAGACAGGGGGCCTAAGGATGGCTACACCTTC. Protein product: CASSPLDRGPKDGYTF.

The J gene is TRBJ2-7, the V gene TRBV27, with D possibly TRBD2 on 5 matching bases. CDR1 and CDR2 (germline): MNHEY, SMNVEV (reference sequence). V was cut by 4 bases and J by 1 base, with 17 bases left in between. The CDR3 has 16 amino acids. CDR3 region: CASSSSLIRGSYEQYF. The CDR3, as DNA: TGTGCCAGCAGTTCCTCCTTGATTCGGGGATCCTACGAGCAGTACTTC.

This clone was seen just once. This rearrangement joins TRBV24-1 to TRBJ2-7; D uncertain. Trimming removed 2 bases at V and 0 bases at J, with 13 bases between. Looked up from germline, CDR1 is KGHDR and CDR2 is SFDVKD. The CDR3 extends over 16 amino acids. Written as DNA, the CDR3 is TGTGCCACCAGTGATTCGAAAGGACGCGGCTCCTACGAGCAGTACTTC. Its translation is CATSDSKGRGSYEQYF.

This sequence joins TRBV7-9 and TRBJ2-7; D is perhaps TRBD2 (6 bases). The CDR3 totals 12 residues. Germline assignment: CDR1 SEHNR and CDR2 FQNEAQ (reference sequence). With 4 bases removed from V and 6 bases from J, the gap between germline ends came to 10 bases. CDR3 bases: TGTGCCAGCAGCTGGGACTCCCGCGAGCAGTACTTC. This gives the protein CASSWDSREQYF.

About this clone: Other DNA sequences from this sample encode an identical CDR3 as well. J is TRBJ1-1 and V is TRBV18; D is unresolved. Germline CDR1 reads KGHSH; CDR2 reads LQKENI. V gave up 3 bases and J gave up 0 bases, with 5 bases separating them. The CDR3 loop spans 13 amino acids. The CDR3: CASSPGVNTEAFF. The DNA for the CDR3 is TGTGCCAGCTCACCCGGGGTGAACACTGAAGCTTTCTTT.

This sequence joins TRBV11-3 and TRBJ1-1; no definite D call. Germline assignment: CDR1 SGHNT and CDR2 YENEEA. The length of the CDR3 is 15 residues. The ends were cut back, 5 bases at V and 14 bases at J, with 27 bases in the middle. CDR3 in amino acids: CASSDPGRREAGRFF. DNA for the CDR3: TGTGCCAGCAGCGATCCGGGTAGGAGGGAAGCGGGGAGATTCTTT.

The chain recombines TRBV6-2 or TRBV6-3 with TRBJ2-2, with TRBD1 identical over 9 bases. Germline V lookup: CDR1 MNHEY, CDR2 SVGEGT. V gave up 1 base and J gave up 3 bases; unmatched junction bases: 6. This CDR3 comprises 17 residues. This CDR3 reads CASSYYGGTGYTGELFF. The CDR3 coding sequence is TGTGCCAGCAGTTACTACGGGGGGACAGGGTACACCGGGGAGCTGTTTTTT.

In its sample, this clone was seen a few times. V is TRBV6-2 or TRBV6-3 and J is TRBJ2-2; D unclear. With 2 bases removed from V and 6 bases from J, the gap between germline ends came to 1 base. This CDR3 has 11 residues. Germline loops: CDR1 MNHEY, CDR2 SVGEGT. CDR3: CASSYPGELFF. CDR3 nucleotide sequence: TGTGCCAGCAGTTACCCCGGGGAGCTGTTTTTT.

The chain uses TRBV30 and TRBJ1-2, with D unclear. This CDR3 spans 11 amino acids. Germline values: CDR1 GTSNPN, CDR2 SVGIG (reference sequence). Trimming removed 5 bases at V and 0 bases at J, with 4 bases between. Here the CDR3 reads CAWLSNYGYTF. The CDR3 nucleotides read TGTGCCTGGCTGTCTAACTATGGCTACACCTTC.